The following is a T cell receptor beta chain sequence with its context. Antigen specificity is unknown. V shed 5 bases and J shed 6 bases, with 13 bases lying between them. Germline CDR1 and CDR2: SGHVS and FNYEAQ. The CDR3 contains 13 residues. This entry comes from a study of T cell repertoires in cytomegalovirus infection. About the research overall: CMV infection plus the matching HLA type was flagged by public TCR beta signatures. The study, taken as a whole, reports: Dominating the ex vivo response were TCR beta clonotypes that were CMV-specific and HLA-C-restricted. Of the TCR beta families, the public ones yielded a cumulative frequency that identified carriers of CMV plus the relevant HLA.

TCRdb passed the reads through MiXCR, listing each CDR3 protein once. The sample shows 150,000 to 200,000 distinct CDR3 sequences, roughly a fifth of them seen only once. The sequencing sample was made of PBMCs. The chain uses TRBV7-6 and TRBJ1-2, with D possibly TRBD1 on 5 matching bases. The sequence came from a human donor in good health (CMV status not recorded). Some clones in this sample may be carry-over from other donors' samples. The CDR3 sequence: CASSDDSSHGYTF. The CDR3 region has the DNA TGTGCCAGCAGCGACGACAGTTCCCATGGCTACACCTTC.